Each of the 25 T cell receptor beta chains below was sequenced from the same sample in a study of blood T cell repertoires in COVID-19 (dated by TCRdb to about 2020). The method behind the library was the immunoSEQ multiplex PCR assay. TCRdb holds this immuneACCESS table with in-frame rearrangements only. Some clones are missing; in checked studies, unresolved V genes explain under half, and the rest has no known cause. Recorded for this sample are tens of thousands of clones; about 76% of them occurred a single time. Around 24% of the sample belongs to the ten largest clones. The sample consisted of peripheral blood. The receptors here all came from a woman of 80 years or more with COVID-19, enrolled during active disease.

The chain combines TRBV11-2 with TRBJ2-3; 7 nucleotides match TRBD2. CDR1 and CDR2 from the germline V gene are SGHAT and FQNNGV. V lost 3 bases and J lost 1; bases outside the gene matches: 4. The CDR3 has 15 residues. The CDR3 here is CASSFGTTGTDTQYF. The CDR3, as DNA: TGTGCCAGCAGCTTTGGGACTACCGGCACAGATACGCAGTATTTT.

The gene calls are TRBV7-8 and TRBJ2-7, with 8 bases matching TRBD2. Germline V lookup: CDR1 SGHVS, CDR2 FQNEAQ. The V segment lost 5 bases and the J segment 6 bases; nucleotides outside the gene matches: 9. The CDR3 runs to 14 residues. DNA for the CDR3: TGTGCCAGCAGCCTCGCCGCGGGGGGCGGCGAGCAGTACTTC. This sequence encodes CASSLAAGGGEQYF.

This clone was detected only once. This chain links TRBV5-1 with TRBJ2-4, with D perhaps TRBD2 (5 bases). V was shortened by 4 bases and J by 7 bases, with 9 bases between the two germline ends. Germline CDR1 and CDR2: SGHRS and YFSETQ. The CDR3 runs 12 residues. CDR3 sequence reads: CASSVDWNIQYF. In DNA, the CDR3 is TGCGCCAGCAGCGTGGACTGGAACATTCAGTACTTC.

The chain joins TRBV5-5 to TRBJ2-7; 16 bases map to TRBD2. The CDR3 contains 16 residues. From germline, CDR1 is SGHKS and CDR2 YYEKEE (reference sequence). Losses at the gene ends were 4 bases for V and 4 bases for J; bases not matched to a gene: 5. CDR3 sequence reads: CASSPSGLAGGYEQYF. Here the CDR3 DNA reads TGTGCCAGCAGCCCATCGGGACTAGCGGGAGGGTACGAGCAGTACTTC. Based on the CDR3 plus reference TRBV5-5 and TRBJ2-7, the full variable domain is DAGVTQSPTHLIKTRGQQVTLRCSPISGHKSVSWYQQVLGQGPQFIFQYYEKEERGRGNFPDRFSARQFPNYSSELNVNALLLGDSALYLCASSPSGLAGGYEQYFGPGTRLTVT.

This clone was found a few times. This rearrangement joins TRBV27 to TRBJ2-7; 8 bases line up with TRBD2. J gave up 4 bases and V 2 bases, and 7 bases lay outside the gene matches. The CDR3 spans 15 residues. Germline V gene data show CDR1 as MNHEY and CDR2 as SMNVEV (reference sequence). The CDR3 loop reads CASSLTSGVGYEQYF. The DNA for the CDR3 is TGTGCCAGCAGTTTAACTAGCGGCGTCGGATACGAGCAGTACTTC.

This chain uses TRBV28 with TRBJ1-2; 9 bases line up with TRBD1. The CDR3 has 13 amino acids. Germline V CDR1 and CDR2: MDHEN, SYDVKM. The CDR3 sequence: CATQGAPFYGYTF. The CDR3 coding sequence is TGTGCGACACAGGGGGCACCCTTCTATGGCTACACCTTC.

The J gene is TRBJ1-1, the V gene TRBV10-3, with 8 nucleotides matching TRBD1. Germline assignment: CDR1 ENHRY and CDR2 SYGVKD. The trim removed 5 bases at V and 6 bases at J, leaving 8 bases unmatched. The CDR3 loop spans 14 amino acids. CDR3 protein: CAISLLLQGAEAFF. The CDR3 nucleotides are TGTGCCATCAGTCTCCTCTTACAGGGGGCTGAAGCTTTCTTT.

Here the CDR3 reads CASSLGGRQYF. In nucleotides, the CDR3 is TGTGCCAGCAGCTTGGGGGGGCGGCAGTACTTC. The chain recombines TRBV5-6 with TRBJ2-7; a possible D gene is TRBD1 (6 bases). Germline CDR1 reads SGHDT; CDR2 reads YYEEEE. The CDR3 is 11 amino acids. Trimming cost V 0 bases and J 9 bases, with 7 bases left between them.

The V gene is TRBV3-1 (or the pseudogene TRBV3-2), the J gene TRBJ1-5; 7 bases are shared with TRBD1. CDR1 and CDR2 from the germline V gene are LGHDT and YNNKEL (reference sequence). V dropped 3 bases and J dropped 3; count of bases not matched to a gene: 8. The CDR3 is made up of 16 amino acids. CDR3 sequence: CASSQTEGTVNQPQHF. DNA for the CDR3: TGTGCCAGCAGCCAGACGGAGGGGACAGTCAATCAGCCCCAGCATTTT.

This clone appeared a single time. V and J are TRBV5-1 and TRBJ2-3; 8 bases agree with TRBD1. Germline V CDR1 and CDR2: SGHRS, YFSETQ. V gave up 4 bases and J gave up 2 bases; unmatched junction bases: 6. The CDR3 has 15 residues. CDR3 nucleotide sequence: TGCGCCAGCAGCCGTGACAGGGGAGTCACAGATACGCAGTATTTT. Translation: CASSRDRGVTDTQYF.

The CDR3 DNA reads TGTGCCAGCCGCGCCGGGGGTTCCCAAGAGACCCAGTACTTC. It is translated as CASRAGGSQETQYF. The rearrangement uses TRBV27 and TRBJ2-5; D may be TRBD2 (6 bases). The CDR3 has 14 residues. V dropped 8 bases and J dropped 1 base, with 14 bases sitting between them. The germline V gene has CDR1 MNHEY and CDR2 SMNVEV (reference sequence).

This clone showed up just a few times. The CDR3 DNA reads TGTGCCAGCAGCCCCTCAGTGGGGCCAGAGACCCAGTACTTC. Protein product: CASSPSVGPETQYF. The rearrangement joins TRBV7-9 to TRBJ2-5; D possibly corresponds to TRBD1 (5 bases). The CDR3 has 14 residues. Between the trimmed V and J ends, which lost 5 bases and 4 bases, there was a span of 14 bases. CDR1 and CDR2 from the germline V gene are SEHNR and FQNEAQ (reference sequence). Supplemented by reference TRBV7-9 and TRBJ2-5, the full variable domain reads DTGVSQNPRHKITKRGQNVTFRCDPISEHNRLYWYRQTLGQGPEFLTYFQNEAQLEKSRLLSDRFSAERPKGSFSTLEIQRTEQGDSAMYLCASSPSVGPETQYFGPGTRLLVL.

This clone has more than one count but fewer than ten. This chain joins TRBV5-8 and TRBJ1-1, with 7 bases fitting TRBD1. The CDR3 totals 16 residues. Germline trimming cut 0 bases from V and 1 base from J; bases unmatched to any gene: 6. In germline, CDR1 is SGHTS, CDR2 YDEGEE. The chain's CDR3 is CASSLVTGLQNTEAFF. CDR3 DNA sequence: TGTGCCAGCAGCTTGGTGACAGGGCTCCAGAACACTGAAGCTTTCTTT.

This clone was observed a few times. The chain combines TRBV11-2 with TRBJ2-3, with TRBD2 identical over 14 bases. CDR3 size: 16 residues. CDR1 is SGHAT and CDR2 is FQNNGV in the germline V gene. J was trimmed by 4 bases and V by 5 bases; bases with no gene match: 5. The CDR3 DNA sequence: TGTGCCAGCAGCCTTGGGACTAGCGGGAGCGCAGATACGCAGTATTTT. It translates to CASSLGTSGSADTQYF.

V and J are TRBV28 and TRBJ1-2; no definite D call. Germline lookup yields CDR1 MDHEN and CDR2 SYDVKM. The CDR3 loop spans 13 amino acids. V lost 10 bases to trimming and J lost 0 bases, with 12 bases between them. CDR3 loop: CAILDGANYGYTF. CDR3 nucleotide sequence: TGTGCCATCCTAGACGGAGCTAACTATGGCTACACCTTC.

In this sample, this clone turned up many times. The chain links TRBV4-1 to TRBJ2-7, with a possible D match to TRBD1 (6 bases). V was shortened by 0 bases and J by 4 bases, with 19 bases between the two germline ends. From germline, CDR1 is MGHRA and CDR2 YSYEKL. CDR3 length equals 17 residues. CDR3 region: CASSQDTPGTRGYEQYF. Written as DNA, the CDR3 is TGCGCCAGCAGCCAAGATACCCCCGGGACAAGGGGATACGAGCAGTACTTC.

The CDR3 nucleotides are TGTGCCAGCAGCCAAGGGCCCGAGGGCGAGCAGTACTTC. Its translation is CASSQGPEGEQYF. The gene calls are TRBV14 and TRBJ2-7, with a possible D match to TRBD2 (5 bases). The CDR3 is made up of 13 amino acids. Per germline, CDR1 SGHDN and CDR2 FVKESK. Trimming removed 1 base from V and 6 bases from J, with 10 bases in between.

This chain uses TRBV15 with TRBJ1-5; 7 bases align to TRBD1. Germline trimming cut 5 bases from V and 2 bases from J; bases unmatched to any gene: 9. This CDR3 has 16 residues. Germline CDR1 reads LNHNV; CDR2 reads YYDKDF (reference sequence). For the CDR3, the DNA is TGTGCCACCAGCCAAGGACAGGTTTGGGGCAATCAGCCCCAGCATTTT. Its translation is CATSQGQVWGNQPQHF.

The chain combines TRBV18 with TRBJ2-4; D remains unclear. This CDR3 contains 16 residues. V was trimmed by 6 bases and J by 0 bases, leaving 15 bases between them. CDR1 and CDR2 (germline): KGHSH, LQKENI. CDR3 sequence: CASSFLSLVAKNIQYF. Here the CDR3 DNA reads TGTGCCAGCTCTTTCTTAAGCTTAGTAGCCAAAAACATTCAGTACTTC.

The V and J genes are TRBV3-1 (or the pseudogene TRBV3-2) and TRBJ1-1; D unclear. This CDR3 has 16 residues. The germline gives CDR1 LGHDT, CDR2 YNNKEL (reference sequence). The V end lost 4 bases, the J end lost 1 base, and 16 bases lay between the germline ends. The CDR3 DNA reads as TGTGCCAGCAGCCCTAGACTCCGACGGGAGAACACTGAAGCTTTCTTT. Translation: CASSPRLRRENTEAFF.

The rearrangement uses TRBV11-3 and TRBJ1-1; the match to TRBD1 covers 12 bases. Germline V CDR1 and CDR2: SGHNT, YENEEA. Losses at the gene ends were 5 bases for V and 0 bases for J; bases not matched to a gene: 7. The CDR3 length is 17 residues. CDR3 in amino acids: CASSEHRDRGLNTEAFF. The CDR3 DNA is TGTGCCAGCAGCGAGCACCGGGACAGGGGGCTGAACACTGAAGCTTTCTTT.

This rearrangement joins TRBV29-1 to TRBJ2-2; TRBD2 is a possible D gene (5 bases). The germline V gene has CDR1 SQVTM and CDR2 ANQGSEA. The length of the CDR3 is 14 residues. The V end lost 2 bases, the J end lost 1 base, and 8 bases lay between the germline ends. The CDR3 sequence is CSVEFRENTGELFF. CDR3 coding DNA: TGCAGCGTTGAATTTCGGGAGAACACCGGGGAGCTGTTTTTT.

CDR3 sequence (DNA): TGCGCCAGCAGCGGGACATTGATAAGGGGTGGGAGCACTGAAGCTTTCTTT. Amino acids: CASSGTLIRGGSTEAFF. The chain recombines TRBV5-1 with TRBJ1-1; D is possibly TRBD1 (6 bases). The germline V gene has CDR1 SGHRS and CDR2 YFSETQ. The CDR3 covers 17 residues. Trimming removed 4 bases at V and 4 bases at J, with 23 bases between.

The chain employs TRBV18 and TRBJ2-5; D call uncertain. V lost 6 bases to trimming and J lost 5 bases, with 16 bases between them. CDR1 is KGHSH, CDR2 LQKENI, per germline. The CDR3 is 14 amino acids. The DNA for the CDR3 is TGTGCCAGCTCTCCGAGGCAGTCGGATGAGACCCAGTACTTC. It yields the protein CASSPRQSDETQYF.

The CDR3 reads CASSDGGGPYEQYF. CDR3 bases: TGCGCCAGCAGTGATGGGGGGGGACCCTACGAGCAGTACTTC. The gene calls are TRBV10-2 and TRBJ2-7, with 7 bases fitting TRBD2. The CDR3 loop spans 14 amino acids. CDR1 is WSHSY and CDR2 is SAAADI in the germline V gene. With V trimmed by 3 bases and J by 2 bases, 4 bases remained unmatched.